These 30 T cell receptor beta chains originate from one sample sequenced in a study of T cell responses to AZD1222 COVID-19 vaccine. Method: immunoSEQ multiplex PCR; TCRdb's copy keeps in-frame clones and lacks some. The table includes approximately 160,000 clones, over 75% detected once. The sequencing here drew on peripheral blood, taken on day 0 of AZD1222 vaccination. These receptors all stem from an adult in good health.

The CDR3 nucleotides are TGTGCCAGCAGGAAGACAGAAGCTAACTATGGCTACACCTTC. Translated: CASRKTEANYGYTF. This chain links TRBV2 with TRBJ1-2, with D perhaps TRBD1 (5 bases). This CDR3 spans 14 amino acids. Trimming took off 6 bases at V and 0 bases at J, with 11 bases between the two ends. Germline values: CDR1 SNHLY, CDR2 FYNNEI.

This sequence joins TRBV9 and TRBJ1-2; 9 bases align to TRBD1. Trimming at V came to 0 bases and at J to 7 bases, leaving 10 bases not matched to a gene. Per germline, CDR1 SGDLS and CDR2 YYNGEE. The CDR3 totals 16 residues. CDR3 nucleotides: TGTGCCAGCAGCGTAGAGGTTGGGGACAGGGAATCTGGCTACACCTTC. This codes for CASSVEVGDRESGYTF.

The chain has TRBV2 and TRBJ1-6, with 7 bases fitting TRBD1. This CDR3 is built from 14 residues. Germline V CDR1 and CDR2: SNHLY, FYNNEI. Unmatched junction bases numbered 10, after V lost 8 bases and J lost 9 bases. As DNA, the CDR3 is TGTGCCAGCCGTGGGGACAGCAATTTTTCACCCCTCCACTTT. This translates into CASRGDSNFSPLHF. Filled out from reference TRBV2 and TRBJ1-6, the complete variable domain reads EPEVTQTPSHQVTQMGQEVILRCVPISNHLYFYWYRQILGQKVEFLVSFYNNEISEKSEIFDDQFSVERPDGSNFTLKIRSTKLEDSAMYFCASRGDSNFSPLHFGNGTRLTVT.

This clone showed up just once. The gene calls are TRBV5-4 and TRBJ1-1, with D maybe TRBD1 (5 bases). V was shortened by 3 bases and J by 7 bases, with 10 bases between the two germline ends. This CDR3 comprises 12 residues. Germline V gives CDR1 SGHNT, CDR2 YYREEE (reference sequence). CDR3 loop: CASSSDGGEAFF. The CDR3 coding sequence is TGTGCCAGCAGCTCGGACGGGGGTGAAGCTTTCTTT.

CDR3 amino acids: CASTPLRGSYEQYF. In DNA form, the CDR3 reads TGTGCCAGCACCCCCCTACGGGGGTCCTACGAGCAGTACTTC. The rearrangement uses TRBV28 and TRBJ2-7; weak D call: TRBD2 (6 bases). The CDR3 contains 14 residues. V was shortened by 7 bases and J by 1 base, with 14 bases between the two germline ends. Germline loops: CDR1 MDHEN, CDR2 SYDVKM.

The chain couples TRBV7-2 to TRBJ1-6, with 7 bases aligning to TRBD1. The length of the CDR3 is 16 residues. Germline values: CDR1 SGHTA, CDR2 FQGNSA. Losses at the gene ends were 3 bases for V and 6 bases for J; bases not matched to a gene: 8. The CDR3 nucleotides read TGTGCCAGCAGCTTGTGGGGACAGAGACTTAATTCACCCCTCCACTTT. Protein product: CASSLWGQRLNSPLHF.

Many counts were recorded for this clone. The CDR3 DNA reads as TGTGCCAGCAGCTTAGCGCGCGCAGCTTATGGCTACACCTTC. Protein: CASSLARAAYGYTF. The chain combines TRBV7-8 with TRBJ1-2; D call uncertain. The germline CDR1 and CDR2 sequences are SGHVS and FQNEAQ. CDR3 size: 14 residues. V was cut by 0 bases and J by 5 bases, with 10 bases left in between.

V gene TRBV10-3 combines with J gene TRBJ1-1, with 8 bases matching TRBD1. V trimming: 10 bases; J trimming: 4 bases; junction bases outside the gene matches: 14. This CDR3 comprises 15 residues. Germline V gene lookup returns CDR1 ENHRY and CDR2 SYGVKD. CDR3 nucleotide sequence: TGTGCCACGGGGTCTCAGACAGGGGTGGGCACTGAAGCTTTCTTT. This translates into CATGSQTGVGTEAFF.

This clone was recorded once. The chain joins TRBV30 to TRBJ2-2, with D unclear. V was shortened by 3 bases and J by 1 base, with 6 bases between the two germline ends. Looked up from germline, CDR1 is GTSNPN and CDR2 is SVGIG (reference sequence). The CDR3 is 13 residues long. CDR3 loop: CAWRLLNTGELFF. Written as DNA, the CDR3 is TGTGCCTGGAGGCTTCTGAACACCGGGGAGCTGTTTTTT. Full variable domain (rest looked up from reference TRBV30 and TRBJ2-2): SQTIHQWPATLVQPVGSPLSLECTVEGTSNPNLYWYRQAAGRGLQLLFYSVGIGQISSEVPQNLSASRPQDRQFILSSKKLLLSDSGFYLCAWRLLNTGELFFGEGSRLTVL.

As to this clone: Other DNA sequences in the sample encode the same CDR3. The chain links TRBV7-9 to TRBJ1-3; perhaps TRBD1 as D (5 bases). Germline-derived CDR1 and CDR2 are SEHNR and FQNEAQ (reference sequence). This CDR3 contains 14 residues. The V and J ends lost 6 bases and 0 bases respectively, with 9 bases between them. CDR3 nucleotides: TGTGCCAGCAGTCCAGGGTTCTCTGGAAACACCATATATTTT. Amino acid sequence: CASSPGFSGNTIYF.

This clone was recorded a few times. This CDR3 reads CASSLMEGGMDEQYF. The DNA of the CDR3 is TGTGCCAGCAGCTTAATGGAAGGAGGGATGGACGAGCAGTACTTC. This sequence joins TRBV7-9 and TRBJ2-7; D is possibly TRBD2 (6 bases). This CDR3 contains 15 residues. Germline V gene lookup returns CDR1 SEHNR and CDR2 FQNEAQ (reference sequence). V lost 2 bases to trimming and J lost 5 bases, with 16 bases between them. The full variable domain, completed using reference TRBV7-9 and TRBJ2-7, is DTGVSQNPRHKITKRGQNVTFRCDPISEHNRLYWYRQTLGQGPEFLTYFQNEAQLEKSRLLSDRFSAERPKGSFSTLEIQRTEQGDSAMYLCASSLMEGGMDEQYFGPGTRLTVT.

The chain joins TRBV7-9 to TRBJ2-7; D is perhaps TRBD1 or TRBD2 (5 bases each). Trimming took off 10 bases at V and 2 bases at J, with 12 bases between the two ends. CDR3 length equals 12 residues. Germline CDR1 is SEHNR and CDR2 is FQNEAQ (reference sequence). In DNA, the CDR3 is TGTGCCACACAGCAGGGACCCTACGAGCAGTACTTC. It encodes CATQQGPYEQYF.

This chain connects TRBV6-2 or TRBV6-3 to TRBJ1-1; tentative D call: TRBD1 (5 bases). From germline, CDR1 is MNHEY and CDR2 SVGEGT. Trimming took off 5 bases at V and 0 bases at J, with 16 bases between the two ends. The CDR3 totals 16 residues. The CDR3 nucleotides read TGTGCCAGCAGTGGAGACAGATTATCCCTGAACACTGAAGCTTTCTTT. It codes for CASSGDRLSLNTEAFF.

This clone was picked up many times. The sample holds other DNA sequences that translate to the same CDR3. The V call is TRBV9, the J call TRBJ2-3; D gene unclear. V lost 0 bases and J lost 1, with 3 bases in between. The CDR3 consists of 13 residues. CDR1 SGDLS and CDR2 YYNGEE come from the germline V gene. The CDR3 nucleotides read TGTGCCAGCAGCGTAGGGGGCACAGATACGCAGTATTTT. Protein sequence: CASSVGGTDTQYF. Filled out from reference TRBV9 and TRBJ2-3, the complete variable domain reads DSGVTQTPKHLITATGQRVTLRCSPRSGDLSVYWYQQSLDQGLQFLIQYYNGEERAKGNILERFSAQQFPDLHSELNLSSLELGDSALYFCASSVGGTDTQYFGPGTRLTVL.

V gene TRBV10-2 combines with J gene TRBJ1-1; perhaps TRBD1 as D (6 bases). In germline, CDR1 is WSHSY, CDR2 SAAADI. The CDR3 length is 16 residues. V was clipped by 4 bases and J by 3 bases, with 18 bases between them. The CDR3 sequence: CASSALRRTDYTEAFF. CDR3 nucleotides: TGCGCCAGCAGTGCCCTCCGTCGGACAGACTACACTGAAGCTTTCTTT.

V gene TRBV18 combines with J gene TRBJ1-6; D remains ambiguous. The length of the CDR3 is 16 residues. Germline V CDR1 and CDR2: KGHSH, LQKENI. V lost 3 bases to trimming and J lost 4 bases, with 13 bases between them. The CDR3 bases are TGTGCCAGCTCACCTTATTCCGACATTTATAATTCACCCCTCCACTTT. Translation gives CASSPYSDIYNSPLHF.

The chain recombines TRBV7-9 with TRBJ1-1; D remains unclear. Trimming cost V 4 bases and J 3 bases, with 12 bases left between them. CDR3 length equals 14 residues. Germline V gives CDR1 SEHNR, CDR2 FQNEAQ (reference sequence). CDR3 loop: CASSSSGGHTEAFF. The CDR3, as DNA: TGTGCCAGCAGCTCCTCGGGAGGGCACACTGAAGCTTTCTTT.

The J gene is TRBJ1-6, the V gene TRBV6-2 or TRBV6-3, with D perhaps TRBD1 (5 bases). The ends were cut back, 2 bases at V and 7 bases at J, with 12 bases in the middle. The CDR3 loop spans 15 amino acids. Germline V gives CDR1 MNHEY, CDR2 SVGEGT. Here the CDR3 DNA reads TGTGCCAGCAGTTACCCTGGGACCGAGAATTCACCCCTCCACTTT. It yields the protein CASSYPGTENSPLHF.

This rearrangement joins TRBV28 to TRBJ2-4; 9 nucleotides match TRBD1. V lost 4 bases to trimming and J lost 7 bases; unmatched junction nucleotides: 5. The CDR3 runs 14 residues. Germline V gene data show CDR1 as MDHEN and CDR2 as SYDVKM. The CDR3 DNA follows: TGTGCCAGCAGTTGGCCCGACAGGGGGAACATTCAGTACTTC. Translation gives CASSWPDRGNIQYF.

The V call is TRBV27, the J call TRBJ2-3; 9 bases agree with TRBD2. Germline V CDR1 and CDR2: MNHEY, SMNVEV (reference sequence). V gave up 6 bases and J gave up 1 base; unmatched junction bases: 5. CDR3 length: 15 residues. The DNA of the CDR3 is TGTGCCAGCAGGCTTTGGACTAGCGGCACAGATACGCAGTATTTT. Protein product: CASRLWTSGTDTQYF.

V is TRBV11-2 and J is TRBJ2-5; no clear D gene. The germline V and J ends were trimmed by 1 base and 2 bases, with 8 bases remaining between them. The CDR3 is made up of 14 amino acids. The germline V gene has CDR1 SGHAT and CDR2 FQNNGV. CDR3 amino acids: CASSLVVWQETQYF. CDR3 nucleotides: TGTGCCAGCAGCTTAGTCGTTTGGCAAGAGACCCAGTACTTC.

DNA of the CDR3: TGTGCCAGCTCACCACCGGGACAGGGAGTGAACACTGAAGCTTTCTTT. Its translation is CASSPPGQGVNTEAFF. V and J are TRBV18 and TRBJ1-1; the match to TRBD1 covers 9 bases. CDR3 size: 16 residues. CDR1 and CDR2 (germline): KGHSH, LQKENI. Trimming at V came to 0 bases and at J to 0 bases, leaving 2 bases not matched to a gene.

V and J are TRBV4-3 and TRBJ2-4; 8 nucleotides match TRBD1. The germline V gene has CDR1 LGHNA and CDR2 YSLEER. The CDR3 is 15 residues long. The J segment lost 7 bases and the V segment lost 0 bases, leaving 5 bases of the junction unmatched. CDR3: CASSQDKTGVNIQYF. The CDR3, as DNA: TGCGCCAGCAGCCAAGATAAGACAGGGGTGAACATTCAGTACTTC.

A few counts support this clone. The rearrangement joins TRBV5-1 to TRBJ1-4, with D maybe TRBD1 (6 bases). The CDR3 sequence is 14 residues long. CDR1 and CDR2 from the germline V gene are SGHRS and YFSETQ. V lost 4 bases and J lost 7, with 14 bases in between. In DNA, the CDR3 is TGCGCCAGCAGCCCCGGCAGGGGCGGTGAAAAACTGTTTTTT. Its protein is CASSPGRGGEKLFF.

This clone appeared a few times. V is TRBV19 and J is TRBJ1-6; D is ambiguous. The V end was cut by 8 bases, the J end by 2 bases, with 10 bases between. The CDR3 covers 14 residues. Germline CDR1 LNHDA, CDR2 SQIVND (reference sequence). CDR3 residues: CASGKAPYNSPLHF. The CDR3 bases are TGTGCCAGTGGAAAGGCCCCCTATAATTCACCCCTCCACTTT.

This chain connects TRBV27 to TRBJ1-3; tentatively, D is TRBD1 (6 bases). Germline V gives CDR1 MNHEY, CDR2 SMNVEV (reference sequence). The CDR3 runs 15 residues. V was pared by 3 bases and J by 4 bases, with 13 bases between. The CDR3 DNA is TGTGCCAGCAGTTTGAGGGGGGCAAAAGGAAACACCATATATTTT. Translated, it gives CASSLRGAKGNTIYF.

The chain couples TRBV19 to TRBJ1-4, with D possibly matching TRBD1 (5 bases). CDR3 size: 15 residues. Germline assignment: CDR1 LNHDA and CDR2 SQIVND (reference sequence). V lost 2 bases and J 3 bases, leaving 10 bases between the germline ends. Here the CDR3 DNA reads TGTGCCAGTAGTATACCGGGACGAGCTAATGAAAAACTGTTTTTT. Translating gives CASSIPGRANEKLFF.

CDR3 sequence: CASSPRQVTFEKLFF. In DNA, the CDR3 is TGTGCCAGCTCACCTCGCCAGGTCACATTTGAAAAACTGTTTTTT. This rearrangement joins TRBV18 to TRBJ1-4; D uncertain. This CDR3 contains 15 residues. V gave up 3 bases and J gave up 7 bases, with 15 bases separating them. In germline, CDR1 is KGHSH, CDR2 LQKENI.

The chain combines TRBV27 with TRBJ1-5, with D unresolved. The CDR3 covers 14 residues. V lost 1 base and J lost 2, with 6 bases in between. CDR1 is MNHEY and CDR2 is SMNVEV in the germline V gene (reference sequence). For the CDR3, the DNA is TGTGCCAGCAGTTTATGGTCGGGCAATCAGCCCCAGCATTTT. Amino acid sequence: CASSLWSGNQPQHF.

The chain couples TRBV11-3 to TRBJ1-3; D is unclear. The germline CDR1 and CDR2 sequences are SGHNT and YENEEA. The CDR3 is 12 amino acids. V was shortened by 3 bases and J by 4 bases, with 4 bases between the two germline ends. The CDR3 loop is CASSFAGNTIYF. The CDR3 region has the DNA TGTGCCAGCAGCTTCGCCGGAAACACCATATATTTT.